Reported below is one TCR beta chain. This clone was counted only a few times. Its antigen target is currently unknown. The sample holds no much larger clone one base away, and base qualities are not on file. Library generation was performed with the immunoSEQ multiplex PCR assay. TCRdb mirrors the immuneACCESS table, restricted to in-frame sequences. Some clones are absent from its copies; in checked studies, under half trace to an unresolved V gene, and the reason for the others is unknown. This sample holds about 77,000 clones; just under 75% were observed only once. The ten largest clones add up to over 9% of the sample. These data originate in a study of radiotherapy plus CTLA-4 blockade in lung cancer (dated by TCRdb to about 2018). The study in broad terms: Objective responses occurred in approximately 17% of enrolled patients, and 30% to 35% achieved disease control. Study-wide findings and limitations: The strongest predictors of response were reported to be early dynamic shifts in blood T cell clones along with a rise in serum interferon-beta following radiation. After treatment with radiotherapy and ipilimumab, TCR clones that originated in tumors expanded in peripheral blood.

Focal radiation therapy combined with CTLA-4 blockade (ipilimumab) was tested in patients with chemo-refractory metastatic non-small-cell lung cancer. The CDR3 spans 18 residues, from the cysteine through the phenylalanine. The DNA shown is the 54-base CDR3, in frame from base 1. The TCR comes from a human donor with non-small cell lung cancer whose response to radiotherapy plus ipilimumab could not be evaluated. Sequenced here: peripheral blood, sampled from a patient treated with radiotherapy plus ipilimumab. This chain is built from TRBV21-1 and TRBJ2-1; TRBD2 is the table's D call and was not checked against the DNA. TRBV21-1 is flagged as a pseudogene. Read as DNA, the sequence is TGTGCCAGCAGCAAAGAGACTAGCGGGGGCCCCCAGTGGAATGAGCAGTTCTTC. Translated, it gives CASSKETSGGPQWNEQFF.